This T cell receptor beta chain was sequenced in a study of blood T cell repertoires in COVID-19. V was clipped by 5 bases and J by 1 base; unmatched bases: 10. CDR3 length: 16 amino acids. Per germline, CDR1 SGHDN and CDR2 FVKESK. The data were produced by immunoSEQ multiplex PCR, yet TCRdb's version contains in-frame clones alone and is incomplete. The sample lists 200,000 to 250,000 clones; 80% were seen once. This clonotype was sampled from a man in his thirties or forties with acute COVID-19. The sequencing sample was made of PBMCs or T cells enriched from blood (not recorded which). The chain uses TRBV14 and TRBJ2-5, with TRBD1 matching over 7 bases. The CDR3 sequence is CASSKWDRGPQETQYF. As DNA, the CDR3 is TGTGCCAGCAGCAAATGGGACAGAGGACCCCAAGAGACCCAGTACTTC.